Given below is one T cell receptor beta chain in context. As yet, its antigen is unknown. V lost 6 bases to trimming and J lost 6 bases; unmatched junction nucleotides: 6. Germline loops: CDR1 ENHRY, CDR2 SYGVKD. The length of the CDR3 is 14 residues. The data were taken from a study of cytomegalovirus exposure and HLA in healthy donors. Study overall: As released early, the data held some 85 million unique TCRs from HLA-typed donors.

Primers for the PCR totalled 60 Vbeta and 13 Jbeta. Measured with immunoSEQ multiplex PCR; TCRdb has only the in-frame clones, and not every one. The data include some 120,000 clones; the top ten clones carry about 2.1%. Study-level results: The number of N-insertions in an Asian-associated ancestry cluster was reportedly below the 666-donor mean in a later analysis. Using the classifier, cytomegalovirus status was reportedly diagnosed with high specificity and sensitivity. There were a few CMV-associated chains whose specificity for CMV antigens was confirmed in vitro.

The chain has TRBV10-3 and TRBJ2-2; 8 positions match TRBD2. The sequence came from a woman aged 55-69 years in good health and CMV-seronegative. The sequencing input was PBMCs. The CDR3 DNA reads as TGTGCCATCAGGGTGGTAGCGGGACCCGGGGAGCTGTTTTTT. Translating gives CAIRVVAGPGELFF.